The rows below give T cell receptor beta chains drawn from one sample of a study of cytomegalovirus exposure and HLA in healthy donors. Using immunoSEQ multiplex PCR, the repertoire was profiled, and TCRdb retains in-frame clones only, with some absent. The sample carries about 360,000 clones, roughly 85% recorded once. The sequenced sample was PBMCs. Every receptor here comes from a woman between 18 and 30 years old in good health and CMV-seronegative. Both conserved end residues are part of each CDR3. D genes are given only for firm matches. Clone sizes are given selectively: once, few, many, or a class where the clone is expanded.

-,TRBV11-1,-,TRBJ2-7,CASSLEAVYESGQYF,TGTGCCAGCAGCTTAGAGGCGGTATACGAGTCTGGGCAGTACTTC
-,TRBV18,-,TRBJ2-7,CASSPPKRKQNLGEQYF,TGTGCCAGCTCACCACCGAAAAGAAAACAGAATCTGGGCGAGCAGTACTTC
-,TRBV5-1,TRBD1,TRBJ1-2,CASSPGQAALGYGYTF,TGCGCCAGCAGCCCGGGACAGGCGGCATTGGGCTATGGCTACACCTTC
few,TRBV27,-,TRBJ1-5,CASSFGGGQPQHF,TGTGCCAGCAGTTTCGGGGGGGGTCAGCCCCAGCATTTT
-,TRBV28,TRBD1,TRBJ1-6,CASSLVGGGRNSPLHF,TGTGCCAGCAGTTTGGTAGGGGGCGGGCGCAATTCACCCCTCCACTTT
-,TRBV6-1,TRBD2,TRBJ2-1,CASSLSGRSNEQFF,TGTGCCAGCAGCCTTAGCGGGAGGAGTAATGAGCAGTTCTTC
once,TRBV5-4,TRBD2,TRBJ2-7,CASTMRGLAQEQYF,TGTGCCAGCACCATGAGGGGACTAGCTCAAGAGCAGTACTTC
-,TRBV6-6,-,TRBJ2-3,CASSYFRDTQYF,TGTGCCAGCAGTTACTTCAGGGATACGCAGTATTTT
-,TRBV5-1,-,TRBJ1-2,CASSYGFRDGYTF,TGCGCCAGCAGCTACGGCTTTCGGGATGGCTACACCTTC
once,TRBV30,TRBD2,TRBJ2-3,CAWGTSRFTDTQYF,TGTGCCTGGGGGACTAGCAGGTTCACAGATACGCAGTATTTT
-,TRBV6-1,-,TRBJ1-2,CARGGPPYGYTF,TGTGCCAGGGGGGGACCTCCATATGGCTACACCTTC
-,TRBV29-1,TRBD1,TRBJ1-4,CSVPGGPNEKLFF,TGCAGCGTCCCAGGGGGCCCTAATGAAAAACTGTTTTTT
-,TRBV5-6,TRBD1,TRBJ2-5,CASSYRSIQGAEETQYF,TGTGCCAGCAGCTATCGATCCATACAGGGGGCTGAAGAGACCCAGTACTTC
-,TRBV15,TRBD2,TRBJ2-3,CATSREGGGRLTDTQYF,TGTGCCACCAGCCGGGAGGGGGGCGGGAGGCTCACAGATACGCAGTATTTT
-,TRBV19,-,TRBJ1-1,CASSLTGNTEAFF,TGTGCCAGTAGTTTGACAGGGAACACTGAAGCTTTCTTT
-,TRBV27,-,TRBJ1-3,CASRGVSLDHSGNTIYF,TGTGCCAGCAGAGGGGTCAGTCTGGATCACTCTGGAAACACCATATATTTT
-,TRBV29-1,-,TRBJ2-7,CSVGYGSYEQYF,TGCAGCGTTGGGTACGGCTCCTACGAGCAGTACTTC
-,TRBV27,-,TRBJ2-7,CASRLAVYGNYEQYF,TGTGCCAGCAGATTAGCGGTTTACGGGAACTACGAGCAGTACTTC
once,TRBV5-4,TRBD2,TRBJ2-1,CASSSPLPSGSDNEQFF,TGTGCCAGCAGCTCGCCCCTCCCTAGCGGGAGTGATAATGAGCAGTTCTTC
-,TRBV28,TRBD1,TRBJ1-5,CASSSSDRGRQPQHF,TGTGCCAGCAGTTCCAGCGACAGGGGCAGGCAGCCCCAGCATTTT
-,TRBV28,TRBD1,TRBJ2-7,CASISGGQGSYEQYF,TGTGCCAGCATCTCAGGGGGTCAGGGTTCCTACGAGCAGTACTTC
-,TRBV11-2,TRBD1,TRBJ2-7,CASRRDRTYEQYF,TGTGCCAGCCGCAGGGACAGGACCTACGAGCAGTACTTC
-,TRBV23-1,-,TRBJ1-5,CASSYRDTYASQPQHF,TGCGCCAGCAGTTACCGGGACACCTATGCGAGTCAGCCCCAGCATTTT
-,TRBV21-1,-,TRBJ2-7,CASSRHLGGLHEQYF,TGTGCCAGCAGCAGGCACCTGGGAGGTCTACACGAGCAGTACTTC
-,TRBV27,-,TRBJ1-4,CASRGIGAYNEKLFF,TGTGCCAGCAGAGGGATAGGGGCATACAATGAAAAACTGTTTTTT
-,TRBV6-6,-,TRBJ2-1,CATLSNEQFF,TGTGCCACCCTCTCTAATGAGCAGTTCTTC
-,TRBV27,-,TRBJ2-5,CASSPGPARGTQYF,TGTGCCAGCAGTCCAGGACCGGCCAGGGGGACCCAGTACTTC
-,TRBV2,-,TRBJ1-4,CALGRETNEKLFF,TGTGCCTTGGGGAGGGAGACTAATGAAAAACTGTTTTTT
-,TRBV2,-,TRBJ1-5,CASSVGLSNQPQHF,TGTGCCAGCAGTGTGGGACTTAGCAATCAGCCCCAGCATTTT
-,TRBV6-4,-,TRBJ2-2,CASSAVRGRGELFF,TGTGCCAGCAGCGCCGTCAGGGGACGCGGGGAGCTGTTTTTT
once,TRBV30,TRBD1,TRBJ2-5,CAWTQGAEGETQYF,TGTGCCTGGACGCAGGGGGCAGAGGGCGAGACCCAGTACTTC
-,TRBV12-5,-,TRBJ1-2,CASGGSTGSFYGYTF,TGTGCTAGTGGGGGCTCGACAGGATCATTCTATGGCTACACCTTC
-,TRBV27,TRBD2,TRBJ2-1,CASSPVVRGSHEQFF,TGTGCCAGCAGTCCGGTCGTTCGCGGGAGTCATGAGCAGTTCTTC
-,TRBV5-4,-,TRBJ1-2,CASSPPGDPGSGYTF,TGTGCCAGCAGCCCCCCCGGGGATCCCGGATCGGGCTACACCTTC
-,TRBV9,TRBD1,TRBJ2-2,CASSVGTGGEWELFF,TGTGCCAGCAGCGTAGGGACAGGGGGCGAGTGGGAGCTGTTTTTT
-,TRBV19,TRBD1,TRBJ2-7,CASSKGQGGYEQYF,TGTGCCAGTAGTAAAGGACAGGGGGGCTACGAGCAGTACTTC